Below are 32 T cell receptor beta chains sequenced from a single sample in a study of blood T cell dynamics during melanoma immunotherapy. Time point reported: pre-treatment baseline. Profiled with immunoSEQ multiplex PCR; TCRdb holds only in-frame clones, not every one. The table shows about 11,000 clones, with just under 85% occurring only once. Sequences were derived from blood, sampled from a patient treated with checkpoint blockade. All receptors come from a human donor with melanoma.

This sequence joins TRBV6-4 and TRBJ2-7; 7 positions match TRBD1. Germline assignment: CDR1 MRHNA and CDR2 SNTAGT. After removal of 2 bases from V and 2 bases from J, the junction contained 9 bases not matched to a gene. The CDR3 contains 16 residues. The CDR3 loop reads CASSDPPDRAPYEQYF. CDR3 DNA sequence: TGTGCCAGCAGTGACCCCCCCGACAGGGCCCCCTACGAGCAGTACTTC.

The rearrangement joins TRBV2 to TRBJ2-1; 13 nucleotides agree with TRBD2. The V gene end was trimmed by 6 bases and the J gene end by 7 bases; junction bases not matched to a gene: 9. Per the germline V gene, CDR1 is SNHLY and CDR2 is FYNNEI. There are 16 residues in the CDR3. The chain's CDR3 is CASSKPTSGGSNEQFF. CDR3 DNA sequence: TGTGCCAGCAGCAAACCGACTAGCGGGGGGAGTAATGAGCAGTTCTTC.

This clone appeared a single time. The rearrangement links TRBV6-5 to TRBJ2-2; TRBD1 or TRBD2 may be the D gene (5 bases each). With 6 bases removed from V and 6 bases from J, the gap between germline ends came to 11 bases. The germline CDR1 and CDR2 sequences are MNHEY and SVGAGI. This CDR3 contains 13 residues. The CDR3 region is CASSLTGPGELFF. In DNA, the CDR3 is TGTGCCAGCAGCCTAACGGGACCCGGGGAGCTGTTTTTT.

The V call is TRBV6-4, the J call TRBJ2-2; no reliable D call. In germline, CDR1 is MRHNA, CDR2 SNTAGT. V dropped 3 bases and J dropped 5 bases, with 7 bases sitting between them. The CDR3 spans 13 residues. In DNA, the CDR3 is TGTGCCAGCAGTGATACTGGGACCGGGGAGCTGTTTTTT. Its translation: CASSDTGTGELFF.

This clone was counted once. This sequence joins TRBV6-5 and TRBJ2-7; the D is unclear. V was shortened by 5 bases and J by 4 bases, with 12 bases between the two germline ends. CDR1 is MNHEY, CDR2 SVGAGI, per germline. The CDR3 is 13 amino acids. The CDR3 nucleotides are TGTGCCAGCAGTCCCGATACACCTTACGAGCAGTACTTC. This gives the protein CASSPDTPYEQYF.

This chain links TRBV30 with TRBJ1-2, with 9 positions matching TRBD1. V trimming: 4 bases; J trimming: 7 bases; junction bases outside the gene matches: 7. The CDR3 length is 13 residues. Germline CDR1 reads GTSNPN; CDR2 reads SVGIG (reference sequence). The CDR3 sequence: CAWIEQGASGYTF. In DNA, the CDR3 is TGTGCCTGGATCGAACAGGGGGCGTCTGGCTACACCTTC. The variable domain in full, completed from reference TRBV30 and TRBJ1-2, reads SQTIHQWPATLVQPVGSPLSLECTVEGTSNPNLYWYRQAAGRGLQLLFYSVGIGQISSEVPQNLSASRPQDRQFILSSKKLLLSDSGFYLCAWIEQGASGYTFGSGTRLTVV.

The chain recombines TRBV19 with TRBJ1-4; D not certain. Germline assignment: CDR1 LNHDA and CDR2 SQIVND (reference sequence). Trimming took off 7 bases at V and 0 bases at J, with 9 bases between the two ends. The CDR3 spans 14 residues. CDR3 bases: TGTGCCAGTAATTCACGCGCAACTAATGAAAAACTGTTTTTT. Translated, it gives CASNSRATNEKLFF.

The rearrangement uses TRBV6-1 and TRBJ2-1, with 14 bases that match TRBD2. CDR1 and CDR2 (germline): MNHNS, SASEGT. The CDR3 has 15 residues. Losses at the gene ends were 6 bases for V and 6 bases for J; bases not matched to a gene: 4. The CDR3, as DNA: TGTGCCAGCAGGCCCGGGACTAGCGGGGGCAATGAGCAGTTCTTC. It translates to CASRPGTSGGNEQFF.

This chain connects TRBV9 to TRBJ2-3, with TRBD1 as a possible D gene (7 bases). The germline CDR1 and CDR2 sequences are SGDLS and YYNGEE. The CDR3 covers 14 residues. The ends were cut back, 3 bases at V and 4 bases at J, with 12 bases in the middle. The chain's CDR3 is CASSAGGGPDTQYF. CDR3 nucleotides: TGTGCCAGCAGCGCCGGAGGGGGCCCAGATACGCAGTATTTT.

This chain joins TRBV5-6 and TRBJ2-3; unclear D gene. Germline V gives CDR1 SGHDT, CDR2 YYEEEE. The V and J ends lost 0 bases and 2 bases respectively, with 7 bases between them. CDR3 size: 14 residues. The CDR3 here is CASSLEQNTDTQYF. CDR3 bases: TGTGCCAGCAGCTTGGAACAGAACACAGATACGCAGTATTTT.

The genes are TRBV2 and TRBJ1-5; D not certain. Germline CDR1 reads SNHLY; CDR2 reads FYNNEI. V lost 10 bases and J 3 bases, leaving 10 bases between the germline ends. The length of the CDR3 is 12 residues. CDR3 residues: CATRRYNQPQHF. The CDR3 coding sequence is TGTGCCACCCGACGGTACAATCAGCCCCAGCATTTT.

The chain joins TRBV19 to TRBJ2-7; TRBD1 agrees at 9 bases. V gave up 10 bases and J gave up 0 bases; unmatched junction bases: 10. The V gene's germline CDR1 is LNHDA and CDR2 SQIVND (reference sequence). The CDR3 loop spans 15 amino acids. CDR3 loop: CATTTGTGSSYEQYF. The CDR3 DNA reads TGTGCCACCACTACCGGGACAGGGAGCTCCTACGAGCAGTACTTC.

This clone was observed a handful of times. J is TRBJ1-5 and V is TRBV7-9; the D gene is possibly TRBD1 (6 bases). The germline gives CDR1 SEHNR, CDR2 FQNEAQ (reference sequence). This CDR3 has 16 residues. V dropped 0 bases and J dropped 3 bases, with 12 bases sitting between them. Here the CDR3 DNA reads TGTGCCAGCAGCTTAGCGGGGGCAGGGGTCAATCAGCCCCAGCATTTT. Encoded protein: CASSLAGAGVNQPQHF.

CDR3 in amino acids: CASSPWSGPLYGYTF. CDR3 DNA sequence: TGTGCCAGCAGCCCCTGGTCAGGGCCCCTCTATGGCTACACCTTC. The chain carries TRBV5-5 and TRBJ1-2, with TRBD1 as a possible D gene (5 bases). Germline CDR1 and CDR2: SGHKS and YYEKEE (reference sequence). The CDR3 runs to 15 residues. Trimming shortened V by 4 bases and J by 4 bases, and 17 bases separated the two germline ends.

J is TRBJ2-1 and V is TRBV5-4; D not resolved. Germline CDR1 is SGHNT and CDR2 is YYREEE (reference sequence). The CDR3 sequence is 12 residues long. The V end was cut by 4 bases, the J end by 8 bases, with 10 bases between. The CDR3 coding sequence is TGTGCCAGCAGCCCTCCGACCGATGAGCAGTTCTTC. It is translated as CASSPPTDEQFF.

This chain uses TRBV5-1 with TRBJ1-2; 7 positions agree with TRBD1. The germline V gene has CDR1 SGHRS and CDR2 YFSETQ. V was pared by 6 bases and J by 3 bases, with 11 bases of the junction left unmatched. CDR3 length: 15 residues. The CDR3 region has the DNA TGCGCCAGCAAAGACAGGGACACTGCTTACTATGGCTACACCTTC. Translation: CASKDRDTAYYGYTF.

The chain carries TRBV7-6 and TRBJ2-5; 11 nucleotides align to TRBD2. The trim removed 5 bases at V and 13 bases at J, leaving 24 bases unmatched. Per the germline V gene, CDR1 is SGHVS and CDR2 is FNYEAQ. The CDR3 spans 18 residues. CDR3 nucleotide sequence: TGTGCCAGCAGCCTCCAATTACTGTCTAGCGGGGGGCCCGGAGCGGCGTACTTC. Protein product: CASSLQLLSSGGPGAAYF.

The chain recombines TRBV7-3 with TRBJ2-2; D is possibly TRBD2 (6 bases). The germline V and J ends were trimmed by 4 bases and 4 bases, with 13 bases remaining between them. The CDR3 loop spans 15 amino acids. Germline values: CDR1 SGHTA, CDR2 FQGTGA. Here the CDR3 reads CASSSLGTLTGELFF. For the CDR3, the DNA is TGTGCCAGCAGCTCCCTCGGGACTCTCACCGGGGAGCTGTTTTTT. The variable domain in full, completed from reference TRBV7-3 and TRBJ2-2, reads GAGVSQTPSNKVTEKGKYVELRCDPISGHTALYWYRQSLGQGPEFLIYFQGTGAADDSGLPNDRFFAVRPEGSVSTLKIQRTERGDSAVYLCASSSLGTLTGELFFGEGSRLTVL.

The chain links TRBV9 to TRBJ1-2, with D possibly matching TRBD1 (5 bases). Germline lookup yields CDR1 SGDLS and CDR2 YYNGEE. Trimming took off 0 bases at V and 4 bases at J, with 13 bases between the two ends. The CDR3 consists of 15 residues. CDR3 region: CASSVDRDGSYGYTF. The DNA for the CDR3 is TGTGCCAGCAGCGTAGACCGGGACGGAAGCTATGGCTACACCTTC.

The chain carries TRBV5-4 and TRBJ2-1, with TRBD2 matching 9 bases. Germline-derived CDR1 and CDR2 are SGHNT and YYREEE (reference sequence). The junction had 14 bases not matched to a gene; V was cut back by 6 bases and J by 7 bases. CDR3 length equals 16 residues. CDR3 DNA: TGTGCCAGCACCCCGCGGGGCGGGGGGGCAAAGAATGAGCAGTTCTTC. It translates to CASTPRGGGAKNEQFF. The full variable domain, completed using reference TRBV5-4 and TRBJ2-1, is ETGVTQSPTHLIKTRGQQVTLRCSSQSGHNTVSWYQQALGQGPQFIFQYYREEENGRGNFPPRFSGLQFPNYSSELNVNALELDDSALYLCASTPRGGGAKNEQFFGPGTRLTVL.

V and J are TRBV4-2 and TRBJ2-6; D call uncertain. V lost 7 bases and J lost 0, with 13 bases in between. Germline CDR1 and CDR2: LGHNA and YNFKEQ. This CDR3 has 16 residues. The CDR3: CASTPDDGSGANVLTF. In DNA, the CDR3 is TGTGCCAGCACCCCGGACGATGGCTCTGGGGCCAACGTCCTGACTTTC.

The chain uses TRBV5-4 and TRBJ1-1, with 9 bases lining up with TRBD1. V gave up 4 bases and J gave up 5 bases; unmatched junction bases: 9. The CDR3 length is 15 residues. The germline CDR1 and CDR2 sequences are SGHNT and YYREEE (reference sequence). The CDR3 coding sequence is TGTGCCAGCAGCCCCGACAGGGGGGTCTGGACTGAAGCTTTCTTT. Translated, it gives CASSPDRGVWTEAFF.

The chain couples TRBV5-6 to TRBJ2-2, with D perhaps TRBD1 (5 bases). Germline V gene sequence: CDR1 SGHDT, CDR2 YYEEEE. The CDR3 extends over 14 amino acids. V was clipped by 2 bases and J by 1 base, with 6 bases between them. The CDR3 reads CASSFTGNTGELFF. CDR3 DNA: TGTGCCAGCAGCTTTACAGGGAACACCGGGGAGCTGTTTTTT.

The chain carries TRBV29-1 and TRBJ2-5; 11 nucleotides line up with TRBD2. The J call may be in error: the DNA end matches TRBJ2-7 better. Germline assignment: CDR1 SQVTM and CDR2 ANQGSEA. The CDR3 totals 12 residues. The chain's CDR3 is CSFTSGGYEQYF. The CDR3 DNA reads as TGCAGCTTTACTAGCGGGGGCTACGAGCAGTACTTC.

The chain employs TRBV6-4 and TRBJ2-1; TRBD2 matches at 13 bases. The CDR3 has 14 amino acids. With V trimmed by 5 bases and J by 6 bases, 1 base remained unmatched. CDR1 and CDR2 (germline): MRHNA, SNTAGT. The CDR3 loop is CASSTSGGANEQFF. In nucleotides, the CDR3 is TGTGCCAGCAGTACTAGCGGGGGGGCCAATGAGCAGTTCTTC.

This chain uses TRBV9 with TRBJ1-4; possibly TRBD1 for D (6 bases). Germline V CDR1 and CDR2: SGDLS, YYNGEE. V lost 0 bases to trimming and J lost 10 bases, with 16 bases between them. The CDR3 extends over 15 amino acids. This CDR3 reads CASSVDGRGGGKLFF. CDR3 nucleotide sequence: TGTGCCAGCAGCGTAGATGGCAGGGGAGGCGGAAAACTGTTTTTT.

V gene TRBV7-2 combines with J gene TRBJ1-4, with TRBD1 matching over 9 bases. This CDR3 spans 16 amino acids. V lost 5 bases to trimming and J lost 8 bases; unmatched junction nucleotides: 12. CDR1 SGHTA and CDR2 FQGNSA come from the germline V gene. CDR3 amino acids: CASSPQGQGKREKLFF. CDR3 sequence (DNA): TGTGCCAGCAGCCCGCAGGGACAGGGAAAGAGGGAAAAACTGTTTTTT. Combining the CDR3 with reference TRBV7-2 and TRBJ1-4 gives the whole variable domain GAGVSQSPSNKVTEKGKDVELRCDPISGHTALYWYRQSLGQGLEFLIYFQGNSAPDKSGLPSDRFSAERTGGSVSTLTIQRTQQEDSAVYLCASSPQGQGKREKLFFGSGTQLSVL.

Details on this clone: The junction departs from germline at one end; a sequencing error may be responsible. The chain links TRBV5-1 to TRBJ1-1; no clear D. Germline values: CDR1 SGHRS, CDR2 YFSETQ. CDR3 length equals 16 residues. The CDR3: CASGLGIVGFNTEAFF. CDR3 DNA: TGCGCCAGCGGCTTGGGGATCGTGGGGTTTAACACTGAAGCTTTCTTT.

This rearrangement joins TRBV19 to TRBJ1-2, with TRBD1 matching over 7 bases. This CDR3 contains 14 residues. With 2 bases clipped from V and 4 bases from J, the junction kept 4 bases outside the gene matches. CDR1 and CDR2 from the germline V gene are LNHDA and SQIVND (reference sequence). CDR3: CASSILGDSYGYTF. The CDR3 DNA follows: TGTGCCAGTAGTATACTCGGGGACAGCTATGGCTACACCTTC.

The V gene is TRBV5-5, the J gene TRBJ2-7; a possible D gene is TRBD2 (6 bases). Trimming stripped 4 bases from V and 1 base from J, with 15 bases between. CDR3 length equals 15 residues. Germline V gene lookup returns CDR1 SGHKS and CDR2 YYEKEE (reference sequence). The CDR3 protein is CASSVSGHSSYEQYF. The CDR3 DNA follows: TGTGCCAGCAGCGTTAGCGGACACTCTTCCTACGAGCAGTACTTC.

The rearrangement joins TRBV5-1 to TRBJ1-1; no firm D call. CDR3 size: 13 residues. CDR1 SGHRS and CDR2 YFSETQ come from the germline V gene. V shed 4 bases and J shed 2 bases, with 9 bases lying between them. This chain's CDR3 is CASSLGLNTEAFF. The CDR3 DNA reads TGCGCCAGCAGCCTAGGGTTAAACACTGAAGCTTTCTTT.

The genes are TRBV7-9 and TRBJ1-2, with TRBD1 identical over 8 bases. This CDR3 has 13 amino acids. V gave up 5 bases and J gave up 8 bases; unmatched junction bases: 7. Germline V lookup: CDR1 SEHNR, CDR2 FQNEAQ (reference sequence). This chain's CDR3 is CASSLGQGEGYTF. For the CDR3, the DNA is TGTGCCAGCAGCCTAGGACAGGGTGAGGGCTACACCTTC.